Shown below are 28 T cell receptor beta chains from a single sample sequenced in a study of vaccination and CD4 T cells after COVID-19. Sequence data for DNA of cultured CD4+ T cells were generated by the Oncomine TCR Beta short-read assay. From the PCR reads, TCRdb called clonotypes with MiXCR, one entry per CDR3 protein. The table records 13,000 or so distinct CDR3 sequences, roughly 30% of them present only once. These receptors' antigens are unknown. Described treatment: approximately 10-day PBMC culture with coronavirus spike peptide pools or control peptides (ViraFEST assay). The source material was CD4+ T cells from blood, cultured in vitro. The source of these receptors is a human donor who had recovered from COVID-19.

This clonotype was counted only a few times. In DNA, the CDR3 is TGTGCCAGTAGGGACAGGGCGGGGAACACTGAAGCTTTCTTT. It specifies CASRDRAGNTEAFF. The genes are TRBV19 and TRBJ1-1; TRBD1 matches 8 bases. The CDR3 contains 14 residues. The ends lost 6 bases at V and 1 base at J; junction bases unmatched: 4. The germline V gene has CDR1 LNHDA and CDR2 SQIVND (reference sequence).

The chain joins TRBV5-6 to TRBJ1-2; D remains unclear. Trimming removed 4 bases from V and 6 bases from J, with 16 bases in between. This CDR3 comprises 14 residues. Germline CDR1 is SGHDT and CDR2 is YYEEEE. Here the CDR3 reads CASSPRSGSHGYTF. The CDR3 nucleotides are TGTGCCAGCAGCCCGCGGTCTGGATCTCATGGCTACACCTTC.

The chain combines TRBV30 with TRBJ2-3; D remains ambiguous. Germline lookup yields CDR1 GTSNPN and CDR2 SVGIG (reference sequence). The length of the CDR3 is 14 residues. Between the trimmed V and J ends, which lost 5 bases and 0 bases, there was a span of 12 bases. The CDR3 bases are TGTGCCTGGGCTACAGTTACGAGCACAGATACGCAGTATTTT. The encoded protein is CAWATVTSTDTQYF.

This clonotype appeared a few times. The gene calls are TRBV14 and TRBJ2-6, with D hard to call. Trimming took off 2 bases at V and 1 base at J, with 3 bases between the two ends. The CDR3 is made up of 14 amino acids. Germline V gene lookup returns CDR1 SGHDN and CDR2 FVKESK. The CDR3 nucleotides are TGTGCCAGCAGCCAATGGTCTGGGGCCAACGTCCTGACTTTC. It specifies CASSQWSGANVLTF.

The chain has TRBV29-1 and TRBJ2-5; D may match TRBD1 or TRBD2 (6 bases each). V lost 0 bases and J 5 bases, leaving 13 bases between the germline ends. The V gene's germline CDR1 is SQVTM and CDR2 ANQGSEA. The length of the CDR3 is 14 residues. In DNA, the CDR3 is TGCAGCGTTGAAGATCTTGGAGGGGGGGAGACCCAGTACTTC. This translates into CSVEDLGGGETQYF.

This rearrangement joins TRBV5-1 to TRBJ2-2, with D hard to call. V was trimmed by 1 base and J by 9 bases, leaving 10 bases between them. Germline V gene lookup returns CDR1 SGHRS and CDR2 YFSETQ. The CDR3 is made up of 13 amino acids. The chain's CDR3 is CASSLSYRRELFF. The CDR3 bases are TGCGCCAGCAGCTTGTCCTATAGGAGGGAGCTGTTTTTT. The full variable domain, its missing parts supplied by reference TRBV5-1 and TRBJ2-2, is KAGVTQTPRYLIKTRGQQVTLSCSPISGHRSVSWYQQTPGQGLQFLFEYFSETQRNKGNFPGRFSGRQFSNSRSEMNVSTLELGDSALYLCASSLSYRRELFFGEGSRLTVL.

This clonotype has more than one count but fewer than ten. The rearrangement joins TRBV15 to TRBJ2-7; a possible D gene is TRBD1 (6 bases). With 4 bases removed from V and 5 bases from J, the gap between germline ends came to 18 bases. The CDR3 runs to 15 residues. The germline V gene encodes CDR1 LNHNV and CDR2 YYDKDF (reference sequence). CDR3: CATSKDRLSLNEQYF. The DNA for the CDR3 is TGTGCCACCAGCAAAGACAGGCTCAGCTTGAACGAGCAGTACTTC.

The CDR3 nucleotides are TGTGCCAGCAGCCGTCCGGGGGACGAAAAACTGTTTTTT. Encoded protein: CASSRPGDEKLFF. The rearrangement uses TRBV6-1 and TRBJ1-4; possibly TRBD1 for D (5 bases). This CDR3 region has 13 residues. Trimming shortened V by 6 bases and J by 8 bases, and 13 bases separated the two germline ends. Germline V gene lookup returns CDR1 MNHNS and CDR2 SASEGT.

This clonotype turned up a few times. The chain carries TRBV18 and TRBJ2-1; D gene unclear. The V and J ends lost 3 bases and 4 bases respectively, with 13 bases between them. Germline V gene lookup returns CDR1 KGHSH and CDR2 LQKENI. This CDR3 is built from 15 residues. The DNA of the CDR3 is TGTGCCAGCTCACCCGGTCAGGTACAATACAATGAGCAGTTCTTC. It is translated as CASSPGQVQYNEQFF.

This clonotype was counted a few times. The gene calls are TRBV20-1 and TRBJ2-7; a possible D gene is TRBD2 (5 bases). There are 14 residues in the CDR3. Germline CDR1 and CDR2: DFQATT and SNEGSKA (reference sequence). V shed 6 bases and J shed 3 bases, with 18 bases lying between them. The CDR3 bases are TGCAGTGCCTCCCCCGAGGGTAACATCTACGAGCAGTACTTC. Amino acids: CSASPEGNIYEQYF.

For the CDR3, the DNA is TGTGCCAGCAGTTTAGGAACAGGGGACGGCAATCAGCCCCAGCATTTT. Protein product: CASSLGTGDGNQPQHF. The chain links TRBV12-3 or TRBV12-4 to TRBJ1-5; 7 bases align to TRBD1. V lost 1 base, J lost 2 bases, and 5 bases stayed unmatched. The CDR3 totals 16 residues.

This clonotype was observed a few times. The genes are TRBV5-5 and TRBJ1-6, with 7 positions matching TRBD1. V trimming: 1 base; J trimming: 5 bases; junction bases outside the gene matches: 6. The CDR3 is 16 amino acids. Germline CDR1 and CDR2: SGHKS and YYEKEE (reference sequence). For the CDR3, the DNA is TGTGCCAGCAGCTTGAATAGACAGGGCAATAATTCACCCCTCCACTTT. Amino acid sequence: CASSLNRQGNNSPLHF.

The J gene is TRBJ2-3, the V gene TRBV12-3 or TRBV12-4; 8 bases are shared with TRBD2. V trimming: 6 bases; J trimming: 0 bases; junction bases outside the gene matches: 17. CDR3 size: 19 residues. CDR3 protein: CASSPLIAGFYFSTDTQYF. The CDR3 coding sequence is TGTGCCAGCAGCCCTCTGATAGCGGGGTTCTATTTTAGCACAGATACGCAGTATTTT.

This chain joins TRBV20-1 and TRBJ2-5; a possible D gene is TRBD2 (6 bases). CDR3 length equals 17 residues. Deletions cut 3 bases from V and 1 base from J, with 21 bases between. Germline CDR1 reads DFQATT; CDR2 reads SNEGSKA (reference sequence). The CDR3 here is CSASPWGRTGIQETQYF. The CDR3 DNA is TGCAGTGCTAGCCCTTGGGGGAGGACGGGGATCCAAGAGACCCAGTACTTC.

The sample holds a few counts of this clonotype. The chain is built from TRBV9 and TRBJ2-3; D tentatively fits TRBD1 or TRBD2 (5 bases each). The CDR3 totals 14 residues. CDR1 is SGDLS and CDR2 is YYNGEE in the germline V gene. V lost 2 bases and J 0 bases, leaving 7 bases between the germline ends. Here the CDR3 DNA reads TGTGCCAGCAGCGTGGGACCTAGCACAGATACGCAGTATTTT. Translating gives CASSVGPSTDTQYF.

In this sample, this clonotype turned up a few times. V gene TRBV9 combines with J gene TRBJ2-1; 7 bases map to TRBD1. The germline V gene encodes CDR1 SGDLS and CDR2 YYNGEE. The V segment lost 3 bases and the J segment 0 bases; nucleotides outside the gene matches: 9. The CDR3 contains 17 residues. As DNA, the CDR3 is TGTGCCAGCAGCGCATCGACAGGGCCGAGCTCCTACAATGAGCAGTTCTTC. Its translation is CASSASTGPSSYNEQFF.

This clonotype showed up just a few times. V and J are TRBV5-4 and TRBJ1-2; TRBD1 aligns across 11 bases. The CDR3 is 17 residues long. Germline CDR1 SGHNT, CDR2 YYREEE (reference sequence). V was pared by 4 bases and J by 8 bases, with 16 bases of the junction left unmatched. CDR3 protein: CASSPEGTGGISEGYTF. The CDR3 bases are TGTGCCAGCAGCCCGGAGGGGACAGGGGGAATATCGGAAGGCTACACCTTC. The whole variable domain, remainder taken from reference TRBV5-4 and TRBJ1-2, is ETGVTQSPTHLIKTRGQQVTLRCSSQSGHNTVSWYQQALGQGPQFIFQYYREEENGRGNFPPRFSGLQFPNYSSELNVNALELDDSALYLCASSPEGTGGISEGYTFGSGTRLTVV.

The chain employs TRBV21-1 and TRBJ2-7; the table names TRBD1, a call not compared with the DNA. TRBV21-1 is labeled a pseudogene. The CDR3 is made up of 15 amino acids. CDR3 in DNA: TGTGCCAGCAGATACAGGGTCGGAAGCTCCTACGAGCAGTACTTC. Translated: CASRYRVGSSYEQYF.

V usage is TRBV19 and J usage is TRBJ2-3; TRBD1 matches 8 bases. CDR1 is LNHDA, CDR2 SQIVND, per germline (reference sequence). V trimming: 3 bases; J trimming: 4 bases; junction bases outside the gene matches: 3. CDR3 length: 14 amino acids. The CDR3 here is CASSIGQGSDTQYF. CDR3 in DNA: TGTGCCAGTAGTATCGGACAGGGTTCAGATACGCAGTATTTT.

The chain couples TRBV29-1 to TRBJ1-2; TRBD1 might be the D (6 bases). Per germline, CDR1 SQVTM and CDR2 ANQGSEA. V gave up 2 bases and J gave up 2 bases, with 12 bases separating them. This CDR3 comprises 14 residues. The DNA of the CDR3 is TGCAGCGTTGAAATGGGGGCGTTGAACTATGGCTACACCTTC. This encodes CSVEMGALNYGYTF.

The table lists this clonotype with a few counts. The V and J genes are TRBV19 and TRBJ2-1; D assignment may be TRBD1 or TRBD2 (6 bases each). Trimming stripped 10 bases from V and 5 bases from J, with 21 bases between. CDR1 is LNHDA, CDR2 SQIVND, per germline (reference sequence). This CDR3 is 15 amino acids long. The CDR3 reads CATWGADYPNNEQFF. CDR3 bases: TGTGCCACCTGGGGGGCGGACTATCCAAACAATGAGCAGTTCTTC.

V usage is TRBV5-4 and J usage is TRBJ1-1; TRBD1 matches at 8 bases. The germline V gene has CDR1 SGHNT and CDR2 YYREEE (reference sequence). V shed 2 bases, J shed 7 bases, and the junction held 7 bases outside the gene matches. The CDR3 extends over 14 amino acids. The CDR3 protein is CASSLRTGNFEAFF. The CDR3 DNA reads as TGTGCCAGCAGCTTAAGGACAGGGAATTTTGAAGCTTTCTTT.

This clonotype was seen more than once but under ten times. The chain employs TRBV20-1 and TRBJ1-6, with 7 bases matching TRBD1. Germline assignment: CDR1 DFQATT and CDR2 SNEGSKA (reference sequence). The CDR3 loop spans 14 amino acids. Trimming at V came to 6 bases and at J to 1 base, leaving 3 bases not matched to a gene. The CDR3 is CSATGQSYNSPLHF. The CDR3 DNA is TGCAGTGCCACGGGACAGTCCTATAATTCACCCCTCCACTTT.

This clonotype turned up a few times. The CDR3: CASSLAGVSNQPQHF. The CDR3 DNA follows: TGCGCCAGCAGCTTGGCAGGGGTGAGCAATCAGCCCCAGCATTTT. The V gene is TRBV5-1, the J gene TRBJ1-5; the D gene is possibly TRBD1 (6 bases). V lost 0 bases to trimming and J lost 1 base, with 8 bases between them. The germline V gene has CDR1 SGHRS and CDR2 YFSETQ. The length of the CDR3 is 15 residues.

In this sample, this clonotype turned up a few times. DNA of the CDR3: TGCGCCAGCAGCCAATGGACAGGGGGCGAGGAGAGGAGAAGCTACACCTTC. Its protein is CASSQWTGGEERRSYTF. This chain connects TRBV4-1 to TRBJ1-2; 11 nucleotides match TRBD1. This CDR3 contains 17 residues. Trimming removed 2 bases from V and 9 bases from J; junction bases left unmatched: 14. Germline CDR1 reads MGHRA; CDR2 reads YSYEKL.

This clonotype was found a few times. This chain joins TRBV12-3 or TRBV12-4 and TRBJ1-1, with a tentative D call TRBD1 (5 bases). The CDR3 is made up of 14 amino acids. The V gene lost 5 bases and the J gene lost 5 bases, with 15 bases spanning the gap. The CDR3, as DNA: TGTGCCAGCAGTGCGACAGTCCGGCGGACTGAAGCTTTCTTT. Amino acid sequence: CASSATVRRTEAFF.

This clonotype was observed a handful of times. The V gene is TRBV20-1, the J gene TRBJ2-4, with D possibly matching TRBD1 (6 bases). Trimming left V 6 bases short and J 0 bases short, with 12 bases between. The CDR3 sequence is 14 residues long. Germline CDR1 reads DFQATT; CDR2 reads SNEGSKA (reference sequence). Written as DNA, the CDR3 is TGCAGTGCGTATACAGGGCTAGCCAAAAACATTCAGTACTTC. It yields the protein CSAYTGLAKNIQYF.

This clonotype has only a few counts. The chain recombines TRBV20-1 with TRBJ2-1; 7 nucleotides agree with TRBD1. The V gene's germline CDR1 is DFQATT and CDR2 SNEGSKA (reference sequence). CDR3 length equals 15 residues. Trimming at V came to 6 bases and at J to 0 bases, leaving 8 bases not matched to a gene. CDR3 bases: TGCAGTGCCCGCTCAAACAGGGGCTCCTACAATGAGCAGTTCTTC. Its translation is CSARSNRGSYNEQFF.